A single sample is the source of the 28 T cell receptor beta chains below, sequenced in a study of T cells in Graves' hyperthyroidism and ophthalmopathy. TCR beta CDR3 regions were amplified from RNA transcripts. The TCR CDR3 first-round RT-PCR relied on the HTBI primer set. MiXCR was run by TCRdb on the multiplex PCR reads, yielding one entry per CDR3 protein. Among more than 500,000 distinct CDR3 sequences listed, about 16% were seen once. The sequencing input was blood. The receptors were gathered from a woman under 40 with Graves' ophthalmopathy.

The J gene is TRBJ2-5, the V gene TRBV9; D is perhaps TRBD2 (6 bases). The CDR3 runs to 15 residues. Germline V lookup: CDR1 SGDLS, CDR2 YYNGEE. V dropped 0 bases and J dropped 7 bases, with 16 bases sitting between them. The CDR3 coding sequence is TGTGCCAGCAGCGTAGCTCTCGGGAGAGGCGGGACCCAGTACTTC. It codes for CASSVALGRGGTQYF.

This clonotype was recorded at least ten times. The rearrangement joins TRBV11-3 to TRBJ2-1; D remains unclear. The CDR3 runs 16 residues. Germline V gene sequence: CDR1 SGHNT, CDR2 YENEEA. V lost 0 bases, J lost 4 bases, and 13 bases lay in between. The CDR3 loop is CASSLDGSLFYNEQFF. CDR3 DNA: TGTGCCAGCAGCTTAGATGGCAGCCTATTTTACAATGAGCAGTTCTTC.

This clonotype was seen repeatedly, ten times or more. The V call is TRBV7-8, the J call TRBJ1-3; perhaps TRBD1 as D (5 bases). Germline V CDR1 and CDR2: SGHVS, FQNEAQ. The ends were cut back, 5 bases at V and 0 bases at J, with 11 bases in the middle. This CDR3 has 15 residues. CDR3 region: CASSRDRNSGNTIYF. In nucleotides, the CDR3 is TGTGCCAGCAGCCGGGACCGAAACTCTGGAAACACCATATATTTT.

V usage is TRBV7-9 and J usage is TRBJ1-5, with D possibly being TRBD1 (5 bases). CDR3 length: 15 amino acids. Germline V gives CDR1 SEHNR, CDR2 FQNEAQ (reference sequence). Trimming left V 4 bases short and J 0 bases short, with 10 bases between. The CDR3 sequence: CASSSGTSSNQPQHF. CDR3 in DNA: TGTGCCAGCAGCTCCGGGACCTCTAGCAATCAGCCCCAGCATTTT.

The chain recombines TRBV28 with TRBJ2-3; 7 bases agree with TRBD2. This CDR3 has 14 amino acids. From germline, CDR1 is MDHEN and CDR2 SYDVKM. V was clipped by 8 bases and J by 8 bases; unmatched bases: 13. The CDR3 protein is CASVKTSKGSTQYF. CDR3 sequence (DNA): TGTGCCAGCGTAAAGACTAGCAAAGGGAGTACGCAGTATTTT. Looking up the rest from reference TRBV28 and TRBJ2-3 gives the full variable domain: DVKVTQSSRYLVKRTGEKVFLECVQDMDHENMFWYRQDPGLGLRLIYFSYDVKMKEKGDIPEGYSVSREKKERFSLILESASTNQTSMYLCASVKTSKGSTQYFGPGTRLTVL.

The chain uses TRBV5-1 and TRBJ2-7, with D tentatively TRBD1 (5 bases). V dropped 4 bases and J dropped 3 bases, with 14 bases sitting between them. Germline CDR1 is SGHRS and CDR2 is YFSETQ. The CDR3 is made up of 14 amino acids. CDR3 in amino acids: CASSQDTDSYEQYF. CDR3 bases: TGCGCCAGCAGCCAAGATACAGACAGCTACGAGCAGTACTTC. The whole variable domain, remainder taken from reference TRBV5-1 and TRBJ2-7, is KAGVTQTPRYLIKTRGQQVTLSCSPISGHRSVSWYQQTPGQGLQFLFEYFSETQRNKGNFPGRFSGRQFSNSRSEMNVSTLELGDSALYLCASSQDTDSYEQYFGPGTRLTVT.

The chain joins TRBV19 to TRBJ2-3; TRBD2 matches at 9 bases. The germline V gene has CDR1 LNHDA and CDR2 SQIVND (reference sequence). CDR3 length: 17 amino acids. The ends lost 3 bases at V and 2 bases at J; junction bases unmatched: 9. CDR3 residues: CASSIGLAGEDTDTQYF. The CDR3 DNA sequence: TGTGCCAGTAGTATCGGCTTAGCGGGAGAAGACACAGATACGCAGTATTTT. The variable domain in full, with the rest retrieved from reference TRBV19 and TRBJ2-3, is DGGITQSPKYLFRKEGQNVTLSCEQNLNHDAMYWYRQDPGQGLRLIYYSQIVNDFQKGDIAEGYSVSREKKESFPLTVTSAQKNPTAFYLCASSIGLAGEDTDTQYFGPGTRLTVL.

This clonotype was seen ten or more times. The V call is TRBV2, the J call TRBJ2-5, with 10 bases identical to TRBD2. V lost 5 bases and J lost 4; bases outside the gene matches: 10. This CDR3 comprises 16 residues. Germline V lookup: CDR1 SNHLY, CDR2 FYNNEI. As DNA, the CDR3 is TGTGCCAGCAGTCCGGGAACACTAGCGGGATCAGAGACCCAGTACTTC. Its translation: CASSPGTLAGSETQYF.

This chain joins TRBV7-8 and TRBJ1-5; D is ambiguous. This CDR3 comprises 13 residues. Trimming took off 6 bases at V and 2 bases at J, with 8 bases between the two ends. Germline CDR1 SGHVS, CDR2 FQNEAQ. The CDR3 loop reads CASSMAGNQPQHF. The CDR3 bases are TGTGCCAGCAGTATGGCAGGCAATCAGCCCCAGCATTTT.

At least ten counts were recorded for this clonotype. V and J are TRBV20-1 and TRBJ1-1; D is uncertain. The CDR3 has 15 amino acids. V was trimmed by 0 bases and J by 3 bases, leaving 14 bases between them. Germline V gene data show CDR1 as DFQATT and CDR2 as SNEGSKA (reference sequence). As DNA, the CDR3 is TGCAGTGCTAGAGAGAAAGGTGTTGGGCACACTGAAGCTTTCTTT. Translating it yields CSAREKGVGHTEAFF.

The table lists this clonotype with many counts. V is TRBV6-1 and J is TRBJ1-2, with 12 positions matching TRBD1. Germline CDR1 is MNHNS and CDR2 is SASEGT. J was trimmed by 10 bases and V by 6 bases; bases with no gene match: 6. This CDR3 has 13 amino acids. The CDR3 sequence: CASSSGTGGSYTF. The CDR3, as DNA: TGTGCCAGCAGCTCCGGGACAGGGGGCTCCTACACCTTC.

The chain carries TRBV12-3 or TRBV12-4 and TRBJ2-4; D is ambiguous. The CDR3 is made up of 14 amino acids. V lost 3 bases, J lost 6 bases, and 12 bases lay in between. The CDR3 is CASSFQGKANIQYF. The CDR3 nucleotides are TGTGCCAGCAGTTTTCAAGGGAAAGCAAACATTCAGTACTTC.

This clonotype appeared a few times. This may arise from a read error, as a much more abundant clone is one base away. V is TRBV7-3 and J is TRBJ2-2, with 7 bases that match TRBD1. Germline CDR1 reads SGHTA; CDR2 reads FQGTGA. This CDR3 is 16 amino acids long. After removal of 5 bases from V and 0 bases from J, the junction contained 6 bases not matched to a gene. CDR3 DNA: TGTGCCAGCAGCCCCGGGACAGAGACGAACACCGGGGAGCTGTTTTTT. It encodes CASSPGTETNTGELFF. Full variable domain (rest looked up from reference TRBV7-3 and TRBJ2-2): GAGVSQTPSNKVTEKGKYVELRCDPISGHTALYWYRQSLGQGPEFLIYFQGTGAADDSGLPNDRFFAVRPEGSVSTLKIQRTERGDSAVYLCASSPGTETNTGELFFGEGSRLTVL.

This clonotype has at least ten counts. CDR3 bases: TGTGCCAGCAGCCCTTTCTCCGGTGAAAAACTGTTTTTT. It translates to CASSPFSGEKLFF. The chain employs TRBV11-1 and TRBJ1-4; D gene uncertain. CDR1 is SGHAT, CDR2 FQDESV, per germline (reference sequence). This CDR3 region has 13 residues. The V end was cut by 5 bases, the J end by 7 bases, with 11 bases between.

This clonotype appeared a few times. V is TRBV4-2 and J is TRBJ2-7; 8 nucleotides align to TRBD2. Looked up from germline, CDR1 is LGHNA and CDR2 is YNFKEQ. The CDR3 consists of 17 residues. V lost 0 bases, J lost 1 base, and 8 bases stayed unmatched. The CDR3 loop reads CASSQEPSGSMSYEQYF. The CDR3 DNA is TGTGCCAGCAGCCAAGAACCGAGCGGGAGTATGTCCTACGAGCAGTACTTC.

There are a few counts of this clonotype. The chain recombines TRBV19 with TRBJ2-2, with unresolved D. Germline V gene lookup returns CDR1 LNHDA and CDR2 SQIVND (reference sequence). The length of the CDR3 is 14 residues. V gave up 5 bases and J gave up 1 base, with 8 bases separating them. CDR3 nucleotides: TGTGCCAGTAGTGATTCCATGAACACCGGGGAGCTGTTTTTT. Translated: CASSDSMNTGELFF.

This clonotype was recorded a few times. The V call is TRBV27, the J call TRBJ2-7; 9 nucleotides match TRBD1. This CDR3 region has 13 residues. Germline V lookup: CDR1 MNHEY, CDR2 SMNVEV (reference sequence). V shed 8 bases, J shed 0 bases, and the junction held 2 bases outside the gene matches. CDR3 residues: CASGTGPSYEQYF. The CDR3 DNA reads TGTGCCAGCGGGACAGGGCCCTCCTACGAGCAGTACTTC.

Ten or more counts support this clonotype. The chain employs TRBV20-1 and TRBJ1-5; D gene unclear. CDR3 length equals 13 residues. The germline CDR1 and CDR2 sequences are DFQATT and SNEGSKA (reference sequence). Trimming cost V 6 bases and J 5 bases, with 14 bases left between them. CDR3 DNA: TGCAGTGCCGAGCCAGGTGGGGATCAGCCCCAGCATTTT. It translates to CSAEPGGDQPQHF.

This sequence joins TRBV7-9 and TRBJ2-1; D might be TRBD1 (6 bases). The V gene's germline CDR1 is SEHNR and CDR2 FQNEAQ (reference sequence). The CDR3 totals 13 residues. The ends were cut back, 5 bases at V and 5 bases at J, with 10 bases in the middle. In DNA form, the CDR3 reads TGTGCCAGCAGCCGGGACATCCACAATGAGCAGTTCTTC. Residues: CASSRDIHNEQFF.

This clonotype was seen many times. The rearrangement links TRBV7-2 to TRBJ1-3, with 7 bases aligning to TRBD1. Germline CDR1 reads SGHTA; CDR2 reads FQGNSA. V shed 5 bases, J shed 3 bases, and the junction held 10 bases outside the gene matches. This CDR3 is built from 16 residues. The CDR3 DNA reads TGTGCCAGCAGCGGGAGACAGGGATCTTTTGGAAACACCATATATTTT. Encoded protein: CASSGRQGSFGNTIYF.

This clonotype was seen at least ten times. In nucleotides, the CDR3 is TGTGCCAGCAGTCCCTCGGTCGGACGGGGCTACACCTTC. This encodes CASSPSVGRGYTF. The rearrangement uses TRBV28 and TRBJ1-2; D not resolved. V lost 5 bases to trimming and J lost 8 bases, with 15 bases between them. The CDR3 covers 13 residues. CDR1 MDHEN and CDR2 SYDVKM come from the germline V gene.

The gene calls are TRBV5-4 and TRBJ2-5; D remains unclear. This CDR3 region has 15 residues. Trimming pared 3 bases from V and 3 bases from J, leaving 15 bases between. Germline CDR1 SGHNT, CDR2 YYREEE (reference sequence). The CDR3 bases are TGTGCCAGCAGCTCCCTAGGCAGGTCGGAAGAGACCCAGTACTTC. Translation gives CASSSLGRSEETQYF. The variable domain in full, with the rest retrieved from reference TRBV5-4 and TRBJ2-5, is ETGVTQSPTHLIKTRGQQVTLRCSSQSGHNTVSWYQQALGQGPQFIFQYYREEENGRGNFPPRFSGLQFPNYSSELNVNALELDDSALYLCASSSLGRSEETQYFGPGTRLLVL.

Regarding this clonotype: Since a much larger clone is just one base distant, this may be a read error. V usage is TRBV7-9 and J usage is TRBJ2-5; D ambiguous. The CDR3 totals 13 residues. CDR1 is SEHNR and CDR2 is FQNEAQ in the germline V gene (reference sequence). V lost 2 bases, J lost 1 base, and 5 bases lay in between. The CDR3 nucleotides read TGTGCCAGCAGCTTAATGGTCCAAGAGACCCAGTACTTC. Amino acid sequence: CASSLMVQETQYF.

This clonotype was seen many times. The CDR3 bases are TGTGCCTGGAGTGTTGGAGGTTCCGACACTGAAGCTTTCTTT. It codes for CAWSVGGSDTEAFF. The J gene is TRBJ1-1, the V gene TRBV30; D is ambiguous. The germline gives CDR1 GTSNPN, CDR2 SVGIG (reference sequence). The CDR3 loop spans 14 amino acids. V was cut by 0 bases and J by 3 bases, with 11 bases left in between.

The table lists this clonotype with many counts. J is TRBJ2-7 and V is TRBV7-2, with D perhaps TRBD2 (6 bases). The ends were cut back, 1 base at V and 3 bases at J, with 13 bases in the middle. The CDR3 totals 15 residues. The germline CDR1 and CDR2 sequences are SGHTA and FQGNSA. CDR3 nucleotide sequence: TGTGCCAGCAGCTTAGATCGGGCGGGATTCTACGAGCAGTACTTC. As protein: CASSLDRAGFYEQYF. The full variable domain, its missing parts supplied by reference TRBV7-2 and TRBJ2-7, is GAGVSQSPSNKVTEKGKDVELRCDPISGHTALYWYRQSLGQGLEFLIYFQGNSAPDKSGLPSDRFSAERTGGSVSTLTIQRTQQEDSAVYLCASSLDRAGFYEQYFGPGTRLTVT.

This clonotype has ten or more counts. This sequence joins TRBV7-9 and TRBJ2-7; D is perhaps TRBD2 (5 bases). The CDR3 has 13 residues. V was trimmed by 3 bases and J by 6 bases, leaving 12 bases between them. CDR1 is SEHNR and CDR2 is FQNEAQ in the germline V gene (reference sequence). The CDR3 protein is CASSFRPAGEQYF. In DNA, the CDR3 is TGTGCCAGCAGCTTTCGCCCCGCGGGCGAGCAGTACTTC.

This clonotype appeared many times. The CDR3, as DNA: TGTGCCAGCAGCCGTTCGGACAATGAGCAGTTCTTC. Its translation is CASSRSDNEQFF. The chain joins TRBV7-9 to TRBJ2-1; D is unresolved. The CDR3 has 12 amino acids. Looked up from germline, CDR1 is SEHNR and CDR2 is FQNEAQ (reference sequence). V shed 5 bases and J shed 5 bases, with 7 bases lying between them.

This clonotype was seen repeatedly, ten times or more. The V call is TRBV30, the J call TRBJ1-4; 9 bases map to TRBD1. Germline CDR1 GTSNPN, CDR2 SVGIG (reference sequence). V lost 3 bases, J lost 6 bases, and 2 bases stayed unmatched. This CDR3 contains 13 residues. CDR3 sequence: CAWRTGGYEKLFF. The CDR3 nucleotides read TGTGCCTGGAGAACAGGGGGCTATGAAAAACTGTTTTTT.